This entry describes one TCR beta chain. Antigen: not known. This sample stems from a study of CD8 T cells in Susac syndrome. When the RNA was reverse transcribed, random hexamers were used with an input of roughly 0.45 to 1 ug. TCRdb re-called the immunoSEQ multiplex PCR reads with MiXCR, one entry per CDR3 protein. The sample lists 150,000 to 160,000 distinct CDR3 sequences, 94% occurring once. Study-wide points: It was acknowledged in the study that its TCR sequencing and HLA analysis involved a relatively small number of individuals.

V lost 1 base and J lost 0, with 13 bases in between. The CDR3 sequence is 16 residues long. The V gene's germline CDR1 is SNHLY and CDR2 FYNNEI. The TCR was taken from a human donor with multiple sclerosis. The sample consisted of CD8+ T cells from PBMCs. The chain combines TRBV2 with TRBJ2-7; no clear D gene. In DNA form, the CDR3 reads TGTGCCAGCAGTGAAGGGGTTTCTCTGAGCTCCTACGAGCAGTACTTC. Protein sequence: CASSEGVSLSSYEQYF.